This entry lists 23 T cell receptor beta chains sequenced from one sample in a study of blood T cell repertoires in COVID-19. This table comes from immunoSEQ multiplex PCR, and its TCRdb copy is limited to in-frame clones, with some not included. The repertoire holds more than 95,000 clones, approximately 90% seen once, with approximately 1.9% in the top ten. Specimen: peripheral blood. The origin of the receptors is a human donor with active COVID-19. The donor label of this sample is uncertain.

This chain connects TRBV6-5 to TRBJ1-4, with 10 bases identical to TRBD1. With V trimmed by 6 bases and J by 8 bases, 9 bases remained unmatched. Germline V gene sequence: CDR1 MNHEY, CDR2 SVGAGI. There are 15 residues in the CDR3. CDR3: CASRRGQGRREKLFF. CDR3 bases: TGTGCCAGCAGGAGGGGACAGGGGAGAAGGGAAAAACTGTTTTTT.

V usage is TRBV24-1 and J usage is TRBJ2-3; a weak D match, TRBD2 (6 bases). Germline V lookup: CDR1 KGHDR, CDR2 SFDVKD. CDR3 length equals 14 residues. The V end was cut by 3 bases, the J end by 4 bases, with 10 bases between. The CDR3 loop is CATSDGGYADTQYF. The CDR3 nucleotides are TGTGCCACCAGTGATGGGGGGTACGCAGATACGCAGTATTTT.

The rearrangement links TRBV5-1 to TRBJ2-2, with D possibly being TRBD1 (6 bases). The CDR3 loop spans 16 amino acids. Germline V gene data show CDR1 as SGHRS and CDR2 as YFSETQ. The V end lost 4 bases, the J end lost 5 bases, and 18 bases lay between the germline ends. This chain's CDR3 is CASSLSTGTTTGELFF. In DNA, the CDR3 is TGCGCCAGCAGCCTATCAACCGGGACAACAACCGGGGAGCTGTTTTTT.

This chain joins TRBV6-2 or TRBV6-3 and TRBJ1-1; D is possibly TRBD1 (5 bases). V was clipped by 2 bases and J by 11 bases, with 15 bases between them. The germline gives CDR1 MNHEY, CDR2 SVGEGT. CDR3 length: 13 residues. This CDR3 reads CASSYDGARGAFF. The CDR3 DNA sequence: TGTGCCAGCAGTTACGATGGGGCCCGGGGGGCTTTCTTT.

The J gene is TRBJ2-4, the V gene TRBV2, with 7 bases identical to TRBD1. Germline CDR1 and CDR2: SNHLY and FYNNEI. Unmatched junction bases numbered 2, after V lost 3 bases and J lost 0 bases. The CDR3 runs to 15 residues. CDR3 bases: TGTGCCAGCAGTGAGGGACAGCTAGCCAAAAACATTCAGTACTTC. Its protein is CASSEGQLAKNIQYF.

The gene calls are TRBV7-2 and TRBJ2-3; 7 bases are shared with TRBD1. The CDR3 totals 14 residues. The J segment lost 3 bases and the V segment lost 8 bases, leaving 8 bases of the junction unmatched. Germline V lookup: CDR1 SGHTA, CDR2 FQGNSA. This CDR3 is CASAWTGPTDTQYF. DNA of the CDR3: TGTGCCAGCGCCTGGACAGGTCCTACAGATACGCAGTATTTT.

This clone was seen more than once but under ten times. CDR3 DNA: TGTGCCAGCAGCGATGCGACAGCCTCGGTATTAGAGACCCAGTACTTC. This encodes CASSDATASVLETQYF. This chain uses TRBV3-1 (or the pseudogene TRBV3-2) with TRBJ2-5; D may be TRBD1 (5 bases). Deletions cut 5 bases from V and 4 bases from J, with 20 bases between. Germline V CDR1 and CDR2: LGHDT, YNNKEL (reference sequence). CDR3 length equals 16 residues.

This sequence joins TRBV12-3 or TRBV12-4 and TRBJ2-1; D might be TRBD2 (6 bases). The ends were cut back, 4 bases at V and 4 bases at J, with 8 bases in the middle. CDR3 length: 13 amino acids. CDR3 sequence: CASSWRVYNEQFF. The CDR3 DNA reads TGTGCCAGCAGTTGGAGGGTATACAATGAGCAGTTCTTC.

The V and J genes are TRBV12-3 or TRBV12-4 and TRBJ1-2, with 8 bases fitting TRBD1. The V and J ends lost 8 bases and 1 base, in that order; junction bases with no gene match: 3. The CDR3 is made up of 13 amino acids. The CDR3 loop is CASVQGGNYGYTF. The CDR3 nucleotides read TGTGCCAGCGTACAGGGGGGTAACTATGGCTACACCTTC.

The chain couples TRBV30 to TRBJ2-7; D uncertain. V gave up 1 base and J gave up 4 bases, with 5 bases separating them. The CDR3 spans 11 residues. The germline V gene has CDR1 GTSNPN and CDR2 SVGIG (reference sequence). The CDR3 DNA reads TGTGCCTGGAGTGAGGAGTACGAGCAGTACTTC. Translation gives CAWSEEYEQYF.

The rearrangement joins TRBV20-1 to TRBJ1-5; D not resolved. The CDR3 consists of 16 residues. The germline V gene encodes CDR1 DFQATT and CDR2 SNEGSKA (reference sequence). V lost 3 bases, J lost 2 bases, and 17 bases lay in between. As DNA, the CDR3 is TGCAGTGCTAGTCAAGGTGGTCCCGGGGGCAATCAGCCCCAGCATTTT. This encodes CSASQGGPGGNQPQHF.

V gene TRBV24-1 combines with J gene TRBJ2-1, with 16 bases aligning to TRBD2. This CDR3 region has 21 residues. CDR1 is KGHDR, CDR2 SFDVKD, per germline. With V trimmed by 2 bases and J by 3 bases, 12 bases remained unmatched. CDR3 sequence: CATSDSGPGTSGGAYYNEQFF. The CDR3 coding sequence is TGTGCCACCAGTGATTCTGGGCCCGGGACTAGCGGGGGGGCTTACTACAATGAGCAGTTCTTC.

The V call is TRBV7-2, the J call TRBJ2-3, with TRBD2 as a possible D gene (6 bases). The CDR3 runs 15 residues. Trimming cost V 1 base and J 1 base, with 9 bases left between them. Germline CDR1 and CDR2: SGHTA and FQGNSA. In DNA, the CDR3 is TGTGCCAGCAGCTTAGGTTGGGGGGGCACAGATACGCAGTATTTT. Residues: CASSLGWGGTDTQYF.

This chain connects TRBV7-8 to TRBJ1-2; TRBD1 matches 10 bases. Looked up from germline, CDR1 is SGHVS and CDR2 is FQNEAQ. This CDR3 has 15 amino acids. The V and J ends lost 4 bases and 4 bases, in that order; junction bases with no gene match: 6. The CDR3 bases are TGTGCCAGCAGCTCGGCGGGACAGGGGTCCTATGGCTACACCTTC. Amino acid sequence: CASSSAGQGSYGYTF.

The CDR3 nucleotides read TGTGCCAGCAGCTACCGCGGGGGCCGTTACAATGAGCAGTTCTTC. It specifies CASSYRGGRYNEQFF. J is TRBJ2-1 and V is TRBV11-3, with D possibly TRBD2 on 7 matching bases. Trimming left V 4 bases short and J 4 bases short, with 14 bases between. Germline assignment: CDR1 SGHNT and CDR2 YENEEA. The CDR3 is 15 residues long. The whole variable domain, remainder taken from reference TRBV11-3 and TRBJ2-1, is EAGVVQSPRYKIIEKKQPVAFWCNPISGHNTLYWYLQNLGQGPELLIRYENEEAVDDSQLPKDRFSAERLKGVDSTLKIQPAELGDSAVYLCASSYRGGRYNEQFFGPGTRLTVL.

The genes are TRBV6-2 or TRBV6-3 and TRBJ1-1; 8 nucleotides agree with TRBD1. CDR3 length: 13 residues. CDR1 and CDR2 (germline): MNHEY, SVGEGT. V gave up 5 bases and J gave up 6 bases; unmatched junction bases: 5. CDR3 in amino acids: CASSRDRGAEAFF. The CDR3 DNA reads as TGTGCCAGCAGTCGAGACAGGGGAGCTGAAGCTTTCTTT.

The chain uses TRBV5-4 and TRBJ1-1; D is perhaps TRBD1 (6 bases). In germline, CDR1 is SGHNT, CDR2 YYREEE (reference sequence). Deletions cut 4 bases from V and 1 base from J, with 8 bases between. This CDR3 comprises 13 residues. The chain's CDR3 is CASSTRGNTEAFF. In nucleotides, the CDR3 is TGTGCCAGCAGCACCAGGGGGAACACTGAAGCTTTCTTT. Full variable domain (missing parts from reference TRBV5-4 and TRBJ1-1): ETGVTQSPTHLIKTRGQQVTLRCSSQSGHNTVSWYQQALGQGPQFIFQYYREEENGRGNFPPRFSGLQFPNYSSELNVNALELDDSALYLCASSTRGNTEAFFGQGTRLTVV.

The chain has TRBV18 and TRBJ2-7, with 9 bases identical to TRBD1. In germline, CDR1 is KGHSH, CDR2 LQKENI. The junction had 15 bases not matched to a gene; V was cut back by 6 bases and J by 6 bases. This CDR3 is 16 amino acids long. The CDR3 DNA reads TGTGCCAGCTCGCCAAGACCGGGACAGGGAGGTACCGAGCAGTACTTC. Amino acid sequence: CASSPRPGQGGTEQYF.

The chain uses TRBV5-1 and TRBJ2-1; 7 bases line up with TRBD1. The CDR3 is 16 residues long. Unmatched junction bases numbered 11, after V lost 4 bases and J lost 4 bases. Germline assignment: CDR1 SGHRS and CDR2 YFSETQ. CDR3 protein: CASSASGQNNYNEQFF. The CDR3 DNA sequence: TGCGCCAGCAGCGCTTCGGGACAGAACAATTACAATGAGCAGTTCTTC.

The V gene is TRBV7-2, the J gene TRBJ1-1; tentatively, D is TRBD1 (6 bases). The CDR3 sequence is 14 residues long. From germline, CDR1 is SGHTA and CDR2 FQGNSA. V was trimmed by 5 bases and J by 1 base, leaving 11 bases between them. The DNA of the CDR3 is TGTGCCAGCAGCCTGTCGACAGGGAACACTGAAGCTTTCTTT. Translating gives CASSLSTGNTEAFF.

The chain couples TRBV18 to TRBJ2-3, with TRBD1 matching over 8 bases. Germline V lookup: CDR1 KGHSH, CDR2 LQKENI. This CDR3 is built from 15 residues. After removal of 3 bases from V and 0 bases from J, the junction contained 2 bases not matched to a gene. Here the CDR3 reads CASSPQGASTDTQYF. In DNA form, the CDR3 reads TGTGCCAGCTCACCCCAGGGGGCTAGCACAGATACGCAGTATTTT. Full variable domain (remainder filled in from reference TRBV18 and TRBJ2-3): NAGVMQNPRHLVRRRGQEARLRCSPMKGHSHVYWYRQLPEEGLKFMVYLQKENIIDESGMPKERFSAEFPKEGPSILRIQQVVRGDSAAYFCASSPQGASTDTQYFGPGTRLTVL.

This clone was seen more than once but under ten times. The chain employs TRBV10-1 and TRBJ1-5; weak D call: TRBD1 (6 bases). CDR3 length: 13 residues. The V end lost 4 bases, the J end lost 3 bases, and 7 bases lay between the germline ends. Germline CDR1 WNHNN, CDR2 SYGVQD (reference sequence). The CDR3 bases are TGCGCCAGCAGTGCAGGGGTCAATCAGCCCCAGCATTTT. Translated, it gives CASSAGVNQPQHF.

V usage is TRBV6-5 and J usage is TRBJ2-5; D unclear. The CDR3 length is 13 residues. The germline gives CDR1 MNHEY, CDR2 SVGAGI. Deletions cut 0 bases from V and 3 bases from J, with 5 bases between. The CDR3 loop reads CASSYSAEETQYF. As DNA, the CDR3 is TGTGCCAGCAGTTACTCGGCAGAAGAGACCCAGTACTTC.